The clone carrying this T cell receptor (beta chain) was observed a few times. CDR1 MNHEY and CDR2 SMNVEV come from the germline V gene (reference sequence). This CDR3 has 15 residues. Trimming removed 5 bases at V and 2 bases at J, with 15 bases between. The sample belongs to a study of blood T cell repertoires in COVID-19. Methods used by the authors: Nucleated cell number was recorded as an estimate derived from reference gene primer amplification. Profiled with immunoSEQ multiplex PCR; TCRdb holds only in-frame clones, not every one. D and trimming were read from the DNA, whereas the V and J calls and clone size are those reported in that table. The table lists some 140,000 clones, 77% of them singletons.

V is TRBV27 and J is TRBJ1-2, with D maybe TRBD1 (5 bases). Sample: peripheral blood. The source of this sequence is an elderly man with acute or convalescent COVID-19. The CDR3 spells CASSARWQGNYGYTF. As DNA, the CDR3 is TGTGCCAGCAGTGCACGATGGCAGGGAAACTATGGCTACACCTTC.